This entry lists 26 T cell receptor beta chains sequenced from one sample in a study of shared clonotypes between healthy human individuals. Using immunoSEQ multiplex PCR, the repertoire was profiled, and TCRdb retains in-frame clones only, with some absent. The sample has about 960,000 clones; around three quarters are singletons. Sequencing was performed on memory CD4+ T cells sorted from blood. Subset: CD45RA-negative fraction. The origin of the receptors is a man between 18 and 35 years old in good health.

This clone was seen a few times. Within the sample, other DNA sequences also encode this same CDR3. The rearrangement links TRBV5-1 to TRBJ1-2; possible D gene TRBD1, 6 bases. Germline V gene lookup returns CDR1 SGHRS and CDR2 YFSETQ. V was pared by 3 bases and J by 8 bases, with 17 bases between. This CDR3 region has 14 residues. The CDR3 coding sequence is TGCGCCAGCAGCTACGACGGGTCCGGGGGCGGCTACACCTTC. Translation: CASSYDGSGGGYTF.

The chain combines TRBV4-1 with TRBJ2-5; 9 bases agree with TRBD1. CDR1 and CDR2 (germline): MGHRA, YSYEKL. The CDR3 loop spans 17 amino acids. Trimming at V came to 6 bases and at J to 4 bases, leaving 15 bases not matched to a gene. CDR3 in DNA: TGCGCCAGCAGAGGACCGGGACAGGGAGGAGGGGGAGAGACCCAGTACTTC. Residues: CASRGPGQGGGGETQYF.

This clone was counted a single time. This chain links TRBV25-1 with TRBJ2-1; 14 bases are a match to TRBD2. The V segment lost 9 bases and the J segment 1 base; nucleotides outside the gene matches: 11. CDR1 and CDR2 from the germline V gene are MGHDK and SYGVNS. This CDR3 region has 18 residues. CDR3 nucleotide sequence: TGTGCCAGGGAAAGACTAGCGGGAGGGCCGGGTTCCTACAATGAGCAGTTCTTC. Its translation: CARERLAGGPGSYNEQFF. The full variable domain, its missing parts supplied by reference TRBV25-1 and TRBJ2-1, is EADIYQTPRYLVIGTGKKITLECSQTMGHDKMYWYQQDPGMELHLIHYSYGVNSTEKGDLSSESTVSRIRTEHFPLTLESARPSHTSQYLCARERLAGGPGSYNEQFFGPGTRLTVL.

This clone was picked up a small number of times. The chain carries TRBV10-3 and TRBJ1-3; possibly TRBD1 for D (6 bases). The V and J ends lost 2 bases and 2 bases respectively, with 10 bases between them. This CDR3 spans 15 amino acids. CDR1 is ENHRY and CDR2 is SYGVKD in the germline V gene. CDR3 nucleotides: TGTGCCATCAGTGAGCAGGGGATGACTGGAAACACCATATATTTT. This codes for CAISEQGMTGNTIYF.

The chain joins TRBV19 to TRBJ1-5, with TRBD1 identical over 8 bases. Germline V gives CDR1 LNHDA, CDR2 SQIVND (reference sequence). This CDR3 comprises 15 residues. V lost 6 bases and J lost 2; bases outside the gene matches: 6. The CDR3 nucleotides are TGTGCCAGTAGCCGATTACAGGGGGGCAATCAGCCCCAGCATTTT. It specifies CASSRLQGGNQPQHF.

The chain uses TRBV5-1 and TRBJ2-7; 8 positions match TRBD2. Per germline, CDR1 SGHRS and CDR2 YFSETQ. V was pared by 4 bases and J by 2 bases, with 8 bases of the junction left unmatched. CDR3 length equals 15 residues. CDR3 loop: CASSRTSGVAYEQYF. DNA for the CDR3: TGCGCCAGCAGCCGCACTAGCGGAGTGGCCTACGAGCAGTACTTC.

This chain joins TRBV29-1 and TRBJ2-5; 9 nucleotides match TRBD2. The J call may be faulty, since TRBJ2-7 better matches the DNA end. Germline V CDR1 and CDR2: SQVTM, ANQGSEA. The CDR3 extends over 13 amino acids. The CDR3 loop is CSVMLAGVYEQYF. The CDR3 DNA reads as TGCAGCGTTATGTTAGCGGGAGTCTACGAGCAGTACTTC.

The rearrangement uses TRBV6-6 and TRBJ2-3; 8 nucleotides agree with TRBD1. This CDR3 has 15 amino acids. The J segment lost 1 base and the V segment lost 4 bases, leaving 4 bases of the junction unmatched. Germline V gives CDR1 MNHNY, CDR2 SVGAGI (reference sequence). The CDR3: CASSFRGQGTDTQYF. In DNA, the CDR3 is TGTGCCAGCAGTTTTCGGGGACAGGGCACAGATACGCAGTATTTT.

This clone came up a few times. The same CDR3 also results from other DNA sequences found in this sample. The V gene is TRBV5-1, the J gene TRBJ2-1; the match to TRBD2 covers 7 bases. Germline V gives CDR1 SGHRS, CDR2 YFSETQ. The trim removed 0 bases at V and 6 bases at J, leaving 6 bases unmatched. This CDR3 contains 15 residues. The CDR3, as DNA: TGCGCCAGCAGCTTGGCCCGGGGGACTACCAATGAGCAGTTCTTC. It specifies CASSLARGTTNEQFF.

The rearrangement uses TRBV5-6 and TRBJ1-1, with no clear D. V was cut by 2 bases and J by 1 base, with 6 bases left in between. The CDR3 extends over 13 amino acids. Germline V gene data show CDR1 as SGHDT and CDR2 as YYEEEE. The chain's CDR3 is CASSFTSNTEAFF. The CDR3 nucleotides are TGTGCCAGCAGCTTCACGTCGAACACTGAAGCTTTCTTT. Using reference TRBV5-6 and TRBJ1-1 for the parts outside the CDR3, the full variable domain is DAGVTQSPTHLIKTRGQQVTLRCSPKSGHDTVSWYQQALGQGPQFIFQYYEEEERQRGNFPDRFSGHQFPNYSSELNVNALLLGDSALYLCASSFTSNTEAFFGQGTRLTVV.

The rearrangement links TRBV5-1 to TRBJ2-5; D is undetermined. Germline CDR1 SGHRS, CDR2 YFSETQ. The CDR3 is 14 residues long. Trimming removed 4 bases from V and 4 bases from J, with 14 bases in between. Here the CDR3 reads CASSPIGTGETQYF. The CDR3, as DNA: TGCGCCAGCAGCCCTATCGGAACCGGAGAGACCCAGTACTTC.

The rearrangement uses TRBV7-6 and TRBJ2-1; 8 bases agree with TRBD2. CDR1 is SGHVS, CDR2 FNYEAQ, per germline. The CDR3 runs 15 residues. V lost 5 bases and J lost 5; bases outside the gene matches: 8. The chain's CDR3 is CASSPIPGGHNEQFF. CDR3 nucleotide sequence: TGTGCCAGCAGCCCTATTCCGGGGGGGCACAATGAGCAGTTCTTC.

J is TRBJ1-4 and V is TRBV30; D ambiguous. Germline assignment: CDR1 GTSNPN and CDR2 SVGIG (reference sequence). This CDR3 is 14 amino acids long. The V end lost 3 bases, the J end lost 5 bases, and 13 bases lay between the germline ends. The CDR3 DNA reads TGTGCCTGGAGGGTGCCAGGCCTGAATGAAAAACTGTTTTTT. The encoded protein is CAWRVPGLNEKLFF.

CDR3 DNA sequence: TGTGCCAGCAGTTACACCATTACAGATACGCAGTATTTT. Its translation: CASSYTITDTQYF. This chain joins TRBV2 and TRBJ2-3; D is uncertain. Trimming removed 5 bases at V and 3 bases at J, with 9 bases between. CDR3 length: 13 amino acids. Germline V gives CDR1 SNHLY, CDR2 FYNNEI.

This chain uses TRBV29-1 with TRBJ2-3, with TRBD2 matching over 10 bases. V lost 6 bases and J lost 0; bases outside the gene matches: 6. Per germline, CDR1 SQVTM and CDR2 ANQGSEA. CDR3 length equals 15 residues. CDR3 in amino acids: CSVVPSGSSTDTQYF. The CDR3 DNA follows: TGCAGCGTCGTACCTAGCGGGAGTAGCACAGATACGCAGTATTTT.

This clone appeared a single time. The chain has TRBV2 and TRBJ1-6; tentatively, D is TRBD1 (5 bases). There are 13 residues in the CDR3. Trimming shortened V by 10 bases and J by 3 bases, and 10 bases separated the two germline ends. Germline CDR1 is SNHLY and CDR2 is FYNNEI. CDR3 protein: CATQGDYNSPLHF. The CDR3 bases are TGTGCCACTCAGGGCGACTATAATTCACCCCTCCACTTT. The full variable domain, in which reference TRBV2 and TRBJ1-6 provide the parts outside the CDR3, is EPEVTQTPSHQVTQMGQEVILRCVPISNHLYFYWYRQILGQKVEFLVSFYNNEISEKSEIFDDQFSVERPDGSNFTLKIRSTKLEDSAMYFCATQGDYNSPLHFGNGTRLTVT.

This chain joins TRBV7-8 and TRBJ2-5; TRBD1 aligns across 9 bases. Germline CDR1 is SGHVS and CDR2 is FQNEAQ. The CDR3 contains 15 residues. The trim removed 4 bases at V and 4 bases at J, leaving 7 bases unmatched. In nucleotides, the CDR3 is TGTGCCAGCAGCTCGACAGGGGGGTCGTCAGAGACCCAGTACTTC. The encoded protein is CASSSTGGSSETQYF.

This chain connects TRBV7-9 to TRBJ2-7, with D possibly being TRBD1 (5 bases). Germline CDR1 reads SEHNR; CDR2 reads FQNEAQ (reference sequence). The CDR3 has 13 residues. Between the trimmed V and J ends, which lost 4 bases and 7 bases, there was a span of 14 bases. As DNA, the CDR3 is TGTGCCAGCAGCTCTTGGACATTGGCTGAGCAGTACTTC. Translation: CASSSWTLAEQYF.

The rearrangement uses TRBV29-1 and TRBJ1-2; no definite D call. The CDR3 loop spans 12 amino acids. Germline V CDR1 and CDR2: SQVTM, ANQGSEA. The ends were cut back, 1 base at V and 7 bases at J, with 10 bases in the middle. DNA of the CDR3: TGCAGCGTTGAAGTGACTCCACTTGGCTACACCTTC. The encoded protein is CSVEVTPLGYTF.

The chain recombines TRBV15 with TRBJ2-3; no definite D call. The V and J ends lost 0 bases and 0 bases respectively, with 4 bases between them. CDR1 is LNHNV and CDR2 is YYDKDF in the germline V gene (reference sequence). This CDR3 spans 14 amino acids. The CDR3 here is CATSRELSTDTQYF. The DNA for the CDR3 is TGTGCCACCAGCAGAGAATTAAGCACAGATACGCAGTATTTT.

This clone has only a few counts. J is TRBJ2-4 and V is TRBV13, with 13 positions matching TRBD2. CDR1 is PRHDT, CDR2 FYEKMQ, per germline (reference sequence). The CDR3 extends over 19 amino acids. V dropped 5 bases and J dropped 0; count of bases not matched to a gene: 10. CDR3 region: CASSPAWGLAGLAKNIQYF. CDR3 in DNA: TGTGCCAGCAGCCCCGCCTGGGGACTAGCGGGACTAGCCAAAAACATTCAGTACTTC.

The CDR3 loop is CASSLGATGRDEQYF. The CDR3 nucleotides are TGCGCCAGCAGCTTGGGTGCGACGGGTAGGGACGAGCAGTACTTC. V usage is TRBV5-1 and J usage is TRBJ2-7; D ambiguous. Germline CDR1 SGHRS, CDR2 YFSETQ. The V end was cut by 0 bases, the J end by 5 bases, with 15 bases between. The CDR3 contains 15 residues. Full variable domain (rest looked up from reference TRBV5-1 and TRBJ2-7): KAGVTQTPRYLIKTRGQQVTLSCSPISGHRSVSWYQQTPGQGLQFLFEYFSETQRNKGNFPGRFSGRQFSNSRSEMNVSTLELGDSALYLCASSLGATGRDEQYFGPGTRLTVT.

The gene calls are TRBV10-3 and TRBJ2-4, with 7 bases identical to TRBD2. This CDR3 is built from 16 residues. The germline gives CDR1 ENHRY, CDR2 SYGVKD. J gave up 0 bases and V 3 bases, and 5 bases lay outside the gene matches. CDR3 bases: TGTGCCATCAGTGATCGGGGGAGGGAAGCCAAAAACATTCAGTACTTC. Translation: CAISDRGREAKNIQYF.

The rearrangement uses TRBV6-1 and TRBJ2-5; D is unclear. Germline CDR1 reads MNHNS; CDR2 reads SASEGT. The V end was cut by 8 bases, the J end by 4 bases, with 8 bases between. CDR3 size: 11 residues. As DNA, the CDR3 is TGTGCCAGCGGCAGGCCAGAGACCCAGTACTTC. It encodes CASGRPETQYF.

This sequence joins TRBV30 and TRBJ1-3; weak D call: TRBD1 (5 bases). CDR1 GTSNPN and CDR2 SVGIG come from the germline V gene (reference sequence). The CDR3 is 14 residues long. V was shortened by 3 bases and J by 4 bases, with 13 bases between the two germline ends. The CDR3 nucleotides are TGTGCCTGGAGCCCCCTAGGGGTGGGAAACACCATATATTTT. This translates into CAWSPLGVGNTIYF. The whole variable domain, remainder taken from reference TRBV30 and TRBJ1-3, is SQTIHQWPATLVQPVGSPLSLECTVEGTSNPNLYWYRQAAGRGLQLLFYSVGIGQISSEVPQNLSASRPQDRQFILSSKKLLLSDSGFYLCAWSPLGVGNTIYFGEGSWLTVV.

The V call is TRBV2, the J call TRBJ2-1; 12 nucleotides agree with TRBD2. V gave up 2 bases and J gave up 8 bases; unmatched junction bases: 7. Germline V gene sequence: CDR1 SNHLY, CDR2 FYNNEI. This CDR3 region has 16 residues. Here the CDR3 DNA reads TGTGCCAGCAGTGAATTACTAGCGGGGGGAGCCGATGAGCAGTTCTTC. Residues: CASSELLAGGADEQFF.